The clone carrying this TCR beta chain was detected only a few times. The target antigen is unknown. Flow cytometry had shown expanded CD8+CD57+ cells in the patients chosen for sequencing. All patients were therapy-naive when blood was sampled. The data were obtained in a study of CD8+CD57+ T cells in acquired aplastic anemia. Study overall: The DNA of sorted CD4+ and CD8+ cells averaged around 3.2 ug.

Study-wide results and limits: A set of 25 to 30 CD8+ CDR3 sequences was shared between patients and controls, and these sequences appeared highly expressed in patients. Patients and controls were not found to differ significantly in CD8+ Simpson's diversity.

Genomic DNA served as template for TCR beta VDJ and CDR3 profiling. MiXCR, applied by TCRdb to the reads, yields one record per CDR3 protein. The sample consists of 150,000 to 200,000 distinct CDR3 sequences, roughly 63% of them appearing once. The V end was cut by 8 bases, the J end by 3 bases, with 14 bases between. The CDR3 consists of 13 residues. Germline CDR1 reads SGHTA; CDR2 reads FQGTGA. This chain joins TRBV7-3 and TRBJ2-7; no clear D gene. Sequenced: sorted CD4+, CD8+, or CD8+CD57+ T cells (not recorded which) from PBMCs. This clonotype was sampled from a human donor with aplastic anemia. CDR3 bases: TGTGCCAGCTCCAAGGGCCCTGACTACGAGCAGTACTTC. Its protein product is CASSKGPDYEQYF.